Following are 29 T cell receptor beta chains from one sample sequenced in a study of cytomegalovirus exposure and HLA in healthy donors. TCRdb's copy holds only in-frame clones and misses some; the assay was immunoSEQ multiplex PCR. The data show under 250,000 clones, with roughly 85% seen just once and roughly 5.5% held by the top ten. Sequences were obtained from PBMCs. The receptors here all came from a woman aged 18-29 years in good health and CMV-seronegative.

For the CDR3, the DNA is TGTGCCAGCAGCCGTAAGACAGGACCGAGCACTGAAGCTTTCTTT. Residues: CASSRKTGPSTEAFF. This chain links TRBV5-4 with TRBJ1-1, with D possibly TRBD1 on 6 matching bases. This CDR3 has 15 residues. The V end was cut by 4 bases, the J end by 4 bases, with 17 bases between. Germline CDR1 is SGHNT and CDR2 is YYREEE (reference sequence). Complete variable domain (other parts from reference TRBV5-4 and TRBJ1-1): ETGVTQSPTHLIKTRGQQVTLRCSSQSGHNTVSWYQQALGQGPQFIFQYYREEENGRGNFPPRFSGLQFPNYSSELNVNALELDDSALYLCASSRKTGPSTEAFFGQGTRLTVV.

The chain couples TRBV30 to TRBJ1-2; no reliable D call. Germline CDR1 is GTSNPN and CDR2 is SVGIG (reference sequence). The CDR3 has 13 residues. Trimming shortened V by 0 bases and J by 2 bases, and 7 bases separated the two germline ends. CDR3 residues: CAWSVPSNYGYTF. The DNA for the CDR3 is TGTGCCTGGAGTGTTCCCAGCAACTATGGCTACACCTTC. Full variable domain (remainder filled in from reference TRBV30 and TRBJ1-2): SQTIHQWPATLVQPVGSPLSLECTVEGTSNPNLYWYRQAAGRGLQLLFYSVGIGQISSEVPQNLSASRPQDRQFILSSKKLLLSDSGFYLCAWSVPSNYGYTFGSGTRLTVV.

This rearrangement joins TRBV5-1 to TRBJ2-7, with 7 bases lining up with TRBD1. The CDR3 consists of 15 residues. V lost 3 bases and J lost 6; bases outside the gene matches: 12. CDR1 SGHRS and CDR2 YFSETQ come from the germline V gene. The CDR3 region has the DNA TGCGCCAGCAGCTCGGACAGGCTCTTCTATGGCGAGCAGTACTTC. This codes for CASSSDRLFYGEQYF.

The chain links TRBV11-2 to TRBJ1-2; D is uncertain. CDR3 length: 15 residues. In germline, CDR1 is SGHAT, CDR2 FQNNGV. V was pared by 1 base and J by 5 bases, with 14 bases between. The CDR3, as DNA: TGTGCCAGCAGCTTAGCGTTCATTTTGGGGTATGGCTACACCTTC. Protein product: CASSLAFILGYGYTF.

V usage is TRBV27 and J usage is TRBJ1-2; unclear D gene. Trimming left V 2 bases short and J 8 bases short, with 15 bases between. The CDR3 has 14 residues. Germline values: CDR1 MNHEY, CDR2 SMNVEV (reference sequence). The DNA of the CDR3 is TGTGCCAGCAGTTTAGGCGGGGATCGTTGGGGCTACACCTTC. Protein sequence: CASSLGGDRWGYTF.

The rearrangement links TRBV7-9 to TRBJ2-7; 12 bases line up with TRBD2. Per the germline V gene, CDR1 is SEHNR and CDR2 is FQNEAQ (reference sequence). The V and J ends lost 5 bases and 4 bases, in that order; junction bases with no gene match: 6. The CDR3 spans 15 residues. CDR3 region: CASSRTSGEPYEQYF. CDR3 bases: TGTGCCAGCAGCCGGACTAGCGGGGAGCCGTACGAGCAGTACTTC.

This clone was found a few times. The chain recombines TRBV2 with TRBJ1-2; D possibly corresponds to TRBD1 (5 bases). The CDR3 totals 12 residues. With 4 bases removed from V and 4 bases from J, the gap between germline ends came to 7 bases. The V gene's germline CDR1 is SNHLY and CDR2 FYNNEI. Written as DNA, the CDR3 is TGTGCCAGCAGTGGCCAGGGCTATGGCTACACCTTC. Translation gives CASSGQGYGYTF.

This chain uses TRBV7-8 with TRBJ1-2; a weak D match, TRBD1 (5 bases). This CDR3 is built from 15 residues. Germline assignment: CDR1 SGHVS and CDR2 FQNEAQ. V lost 1 base to trimming and J lost 0 bases, with 9 bases between them. The CDR3 nucleotides read TGTGCCAGCAGCTTAGAGATGGGGGCTAACTATGGCTACACCTTC. This translates into CASSLEMGANYGYTF.

The J gene is TRBJ2-1, the V gene TRBV6-4, with 7 nucleotides matching TRBD2. The CDR3 is 15 residues long. Germline V gene data show CDR1 as MRHNA and CDR2 as SNTAGT. The J segment lost 5 bases and the V segment lost 5 bases, leaving 9 bases of the junction unmatched. CDR3 amino acids: CASSPRGSSHNEQFF. The CDR3 nucleotides read TGTGCCAGCAGTCCTCGCGGGAGTTCACACAATGAGCAGTTCTTC.

The chain is built from TRBV27 and TRBJ1-4, with D perhaps TRBD1 (6 bases). Germline V gives CDR1 MNHEY, CDR2 SMNVEV (reference sequence). CDR3 length: 14 residues. Between the trimmed V and J ends, which lost 6 bases and 8 bases, there was a span of 16 bases. The CDR3 nucleotides read TGTGCCAGCAGGGTACAGGGAGGGGACGAAAAACTGTTTTTT. Its translation is CASRVQGGDEKLFF.

Only a few counts were recorded for this clone. V is TRBV7-3 and J is TRBJ2-7, with TRBD2 matching over 11 bases. Looked up from germline, CDR1 is SGHTA and CDR2 is FQGTGA. Trimming removed 0 bases from V and 0 bases from J; junction bases left unmatched: 10. The length of the CDR3 is 19 residues. DNA of the CDR3: TGTGCCAGCAGCTTAACGTTGGGGACTAGCGGTCGAAGCTCCTACGAGCAGTACTTC. Its protein is CASSLTLGTSGRSSYEQYF.

V and J are TRBV5-1 and TRBJ2-6, with 10 bases matching TRBD1. V shed 4 bases, J shed 7 bases, and the junction held 5 bases outside the gene matches. The CDR3 is 15 residues long. CDR1 and CDR2 from the germline V gene are SGHRS and YFSETQ. The CDR3 region has the DNA TGCGCCAGCAGCCTGGACAGGGGGGATGCCAACGTCCTGACTTTC. Protein product: CASSLDRGDANVLTF.

The DNA for the CDR3 is TGTGCCAGCAGCCTCGAGCGCTATGGCTACACCTTC. Its translation: CASSLERYGYTF. The chain combines TRBV7-9 with TRBJ1-2, with no clear D. Germline V CDR1 and CDR2: SEHNR, FQNEAQ (reference sequence). The V gene lost 5 bases and the J gene lost 4 bases, with 8 bases spanning the gap. The CDR3 extends over 12 amino acids.

A few counts support this clone. The CDR3 loop is CASSVGGVGNEQFF. The CDR3 bases are TGTGCCAGCAGCGTCGGAGGGGTTGGGAATGAGCAGTTCTTC. V usage is TRBV9 and J usage is TRBJ2-1, with D possibly TRBD2 on 6 matching bases. The CDR3 consists of 14 residues. Germline V gives CDR1 SGDLS, CDR2 YYNGEE. V was trimmed by 2 bases and J by 7 bases, leaving 13 bases between them.

The chain couples TRBV19 to TRBJ1-3; D not resolved. Trimming took off 3 bases at V and 0 bases at J, with 6 bases between the two ends. The germline V gene encodes CDR1 LNHDA and CDR2 SQIVND (reference sequence). The CDR3 loop spans 14 amino acids. In DNA form, the CDR3 reads TGTGCCAGTAGTATTGAACACTCTGGAAACACCATATATTTT. This encodes CASSIEHSGNTIYF.

This chain uses TRBV2 with TRBJ1-2, with 8 bases identical to TRBD1. The length of the CDR3 is 14 residues. Germline CDR1 is SNHLY and CDR2 is FYNNEI. V lost 6 bases to trimming and J lost 4 bases; unmatched junction nucleotides: 7. The CDR3 DNA reads as TGTGCCAGCAGGCCCACGACAGGGGTCTATGGCTACACCTTC. Protein sequence: CASRPTTGVYGYTF.

The rearrangement joins TRBV6-1 to TRBJ2-5, with D unclear. Trimming left V 3 bases short and J 4 bases short, with 3 bases between. CDR1 is MNHNS and CDR2 is SASEGT in the germline V gene. The CDR3 runs to 11 residues. CDR3 sequence: CASSDLETQYF. The CDR3 DNA reads TGTGCCAGCAGTGATTTAGAGACCCAGTACTTC.

The V and J genes are TRBV30 and TRBJ1-1; possible D gene TRBD1, 5 bases. This CDR3 has 12 residues. Trimming removed 5 bases from V and 5 bases from J, with 12 bases in between. Germline V gene lookup returns CDR1 GTSNPN and CDR2 SVGIG (reference sequence). The CDR3 protein is CAWAQGGTEAFF. Written as DNA, the CDR3 is TGTGCCTGGGCGCAGGGCGGAACTGAAGCTTTCTTT.

The CDR3 nucleotides read TGTGCCAGCAGCATGACAGGGATTTACAATGAGCAGTTCTTC. Its protein product is CASSMTGIYNEQFF. The J gene is TRBJ2-1, the V gene TRBV6-4, with 7 bases that match TRBD1. The CDR3 has 14 residues. Looked up from germline, CDR1 is MRHNA and CDR2 is SNTAGT. After removal of 6 bases from V and 4 bases from J, the junction contained 6 bases not matched to a gene.

In regard to this clone: A read error may be the cause here, since a much bigger clone is one base away. This rearrangement joins TRBV11-2 to TRBJ1-2; D ambiguous. The germline V and J ends were trimmed by 4 bases and 0 bases, with 6 bases remaining between them. This CDR3 is 13 amino acids long. Germline V gene data show CDR1 as SGHAT and CDR2 as FQNNGV. In DNA, the CDR3 is TGTGCCAGCAGCTCTACAGCTAACTATGGCTACACCTTC. Its translation: CASSSTANYGYTF. Looking up the rest from reference TRBV11-2 and TRBJ1-2 gives the full variable domain: EAGVAQSPRYKIIEKRQSVAFWCNPISGHATLYWYQQILGQGPKLLIQFQNNGVVDDSQLPKDRFSAERLKGVDSTLKIQPAKLEDSAVYLCASSSTANYGYTFGSGTRLTVV.

The V call is TRBV27, the J call TRBJ2-3, with TRBD1 identical over 9 bases. V was pared by 5 bases and J by 10 bases, with 13 bases of the junction left unmatched. The germline V gene has CDR1 MNHEY and CDR2 SMNVEV (reference sequence). This CDR3 is 15 amino acids long. The CDR3 DNA is TGTGCCAGCAGTCGGCCGGGGACAGGGCACGGGGCGCAGTATTTT. Translating gives CASSRPGTGHGAQYF.

This CDR3 is CASSPGTAPDTQYF. CDR3 in DNA: TGTGCCAGCAGCCCTGGGACAGCCCCAGATACGCAGTATTTT. The rearrangement links TRBV5-6 to TRBJ2-3; 7 nucleotides align to TRBD1. The V and J ends lost 4 bases and 4 bases, in that order; junction bases with no gene match: 6. The CDR3 is 14 residues long. Germline V gene lookup returns CDR1 SGHDT and CDR2 YYEEEE.

The chain carries TRBV6-1 and TRBJ1-2; no clear D gene. The ends were cut back, 2 bases at V and 4 bases at J, with 11 bases in the middle. The CDR3 runs to 14 residues. Germline V gene lookup returns CDR1 MNHNS and CDR2 SASEGT. CDR3: CASSEFTSSYGYTF. CDR3 bases: TGTGCCAGCAGTGAATTCACCAGTTCCTATGGCTACACCTTC.

This chain links TRBV9 with TRBJ2-7, with D possibly TRBD2 on 5 matching bases. The CDR3 extends over 15 amino acids. Germline values: CDR1 SGDLS, CDR2 YYNGEE. V dropped 2 bases and J dropped 4 bases, with 16 bases sitting between them. CDR3 DNA: TGTGCCAGCAGCGTCAGTGGCAGCGGTGGGTACGAGCAGTACTTC. It yields the protein CASSVSGSGGYEQYF. Looking up the rest from reference TRBV9 and TRBJ2-7 gives the full variable domain: DSGVTQTPKHLITATGQRVTLRCSPRSGDLSVYWYQQSLDQGLQFLIQYYNGEERAKGNILERFSAQQFPDLHSELNLSSLELGDSALYFCASSVSGSGGYEQYFGPGTRLTVT.

This clone was counted a few times. The genes are TRBV6-5 and TRBJ2-7; 14 nucleotides line up with TRBD2. The junction had 4 bases not matched to a gene; V was cut back by 5 bases and J by 4 bases. Per germline, CDR1 MNHEY and CDR2 SVGAGI. The CDR3 totals 15 residues. This CDR3 is CASSRTSGGLYEQYF. The CDR3 bases are TGTGCCAGCAGTCGGACTAGCGGGGGGCTGTACGAGCAGTACTTC.

The chain recombines TRBV30 with TRBJ2-2; D uncertain. This CDR3 is 14 amino acids long. Between the trimmed V and J ends, which lost 0 bases and 4 bases, there was a span of 9 bases. Germline V gives CDR1 GTSNPN, CDR2 SVGIG (reference sequence). The CDR3 spells CAWSVLVLTGELFF. CDR3 bases: TGTGCCTGGAGTGTACTGGTCCTCACCGGGGAGCTGTTTTTT.

The genes are TRBV4-2 and TRBJ1-1; possible D gene TRBD1, 6 bases. Germline CDR1 LGHNA, CDR2 YNFKEQ. With 4 bases removed from V and 1 base from J, the gap between germline ends came to 10 bases. CDR3 size: 14 residues. The CDR3 here is CASSPPGANTEAFF. CDR3 sequence (DNA): TGTGCCAGCAGCCCCCCAGGGGCGAACACTGAAGCTTTCTTT.

The V gene is TRBV2, the J gene TRBJ2-3, with 14 bases aligning to TRBD2. This CDR3 region has 15 residues. The junction had 6 bases not matched to a gene; V was cut back by 8 bases and J by 5 bases. Germline CDR1 SNHLY, CDR2 FYNNEI. The CDR3 reads CASEGTSGSIDTQYF. The CDR3, as DNA: TGTGCCAGCGAGGGGACTAGCGGGAGTATAGATACGCAGTATTTT.

This clone has a single count. The chain has TRBV27 and TRBJ1-5, with D tentatively TRBD1 (5 bases). V gave up 6 bases and J gave up 0 bases, with 15 bases separating them. The germline gives CDR1 MNHEY, CDR2 SMNVEV (reference sequence). This CDR3 comprises 16 residues. This CDR3 is CASSPLTTVSNQPQHF. As DNA, the CDR3 is TGTGCCAGCAGCCCCCTAACGACAGTTAGCAATCAGCCCCAGCATTTT.